A selection of T cell receptor beta chains follows, all from one sample in a study of blood T cells in healthy people across ages. From the 5' RACE reads, TCRdb called clonotypes with MiXCR, one entry per CDR3 protein. The table includes about a million distinct CDR3 sequences, under 50% detected once. Input material: blood. Receptor source: a man under 40 in good health. Both conserved end residues are part of each CDR3. D genes are given only for firm matches. Rows give clone size only sometimes, using once, few, many, or a class for an expanded clone.

>NA|few|TRBJ1-1|TRBV12-3/TRBV12-4
TGTGCCAGCAGCATAGGTCTCGGCACTGAAGCTTTCTTT
CASSIGLGTEAFF
>NA|once|TRBJ2-7|TRBV7-9
TGTGCCAGCAGTGCCCTACAGGGAAAGAGCTCCTACGAGCAGTACTTC
CASSALQGKSSYEQYF
>TRBD1|few|TRBJ1-2|TRBV30
TGTGCCTGGAGCGGGACAGGGCGTCAAGGCTACACCTTC
CAWSGTGRQGYTF
>NA|NA|TRBJ1-4|TRBV27
TGTGCCAGCACCTCCAGTAATGAAAAACTGTTTTTT
CASTSSNEKLFF
>NA|NA|TRBJ1-4|TRBV5-6
TGTGCCAGCAGCCTGGGACCTCGGGAAAAACTGTTTTTT
CASSLGPREKLFF
>NA|NA|TRBJ2-1|TRBV5-1
TGCGCCAGCAGCCGGGACGGCAGCTCCTACAATGAGCAGTTCTTC
CASSRDGSSYNEQFF
>NA|few|TRBJ2-7|TRBV28
TGTGCCAGCAGTTTGCGTCCCATCCCTCCCAACGAGCAGTACTTC
CASSLRPIPPNEQYF
>NA|few|TRBJ2-2|TRBV27
TGTGCCAGCAGCCCCCGACCTGGGGAGCTGTTTTTT
CASSPRPGELFF
>NA|NA|TRBJ2-6|TRBV15
TGTGCCACCAGCAGAGACCAGTCTGGGGCCAACGTCCTGACTTTC
CATSRDQSGANVLTF
>TRBD1|few|TRBJ2-1|TRBV12-3/TRBV12-4
TGTGCCAGCAGTTTTGGGACAGTCAGCTCCTACAATGAGCAGTTCTTC
CASSFGTVSSYNEQFF
>NA|NA|TRBJ2-1|TRBV27
TGTGCCAGCTCCGGCAACTCCTACAATGAGCAGTTCTTC
CASSGNSYNEQFF
>NA|NA|TRBJ2-6|TRBV20-1
TGCAGTGCGCCCCGACGGAGTGCCCCACCCTCTGGGGCCAACGTCCTGACTTTC
CSAPRRSAPPSGANVLTF
>NA|NA|TRBJ1-5|TRBV27
TGTGCCAGCAGTGCGGACATGTTCAATCAGCCCCAGCATTTT
CASSADMFNQPQHF
>NA|few|TRBJ2-7|TRBV5-1
TGCGCCAGCAGCTTGGGAAGGGTTGCCGAGCAGTACTTC
CASSLGRVAEQYF
>TRBD1|once|TRBJ2-7|TRBV29-1
TGCAGCGTTGAAGGCCAGGGGGCGAGCAACGAGCAGTACTTC
CSVEGQGASNEQYF
>TRBD1|NA|TRBJ1-5|TRBV10-3
TGTGCCATCAGCTCCGGGACAGAAGCCAATCAGCCCCAGCATTTT
CAISSGTEANQPQHF
>NA|NA|TRBJ2-1|TRBV6-1
TGTGCCAGCAGCCCCTTAGGGCAGGGTGCCCCTAAGCGTGGGAATGAGCAGTTCTTC
CASSPLGQGAPKRGNEQFF
>NA|once|TRBJ1-4|TRBV12-3/TRBV12-4
TGTGCCAGCAGTTTCGCGGGCAATGCTGAAAAACTGTTTTTT
CASSFAGNAEKLFF
>NA|NA|TRBJ2-1|TRBV20-1
TGCAGTGCTACCCTCCGGGGCATAGGTACCAATGAGCAGTTCTTC
CSATLRGIGTNEQFF
>TRBD2|NA|TRBJ2-1|TRBV20-1
TGCAGTGCTAAAAGGCGGGAGGGAAACAATGAGCAGTTCTTC
CSAKRREGNNEQFF
>NA|NA|TRBJ1-4|TRBV5-1
TGCGCCAGCAGCTTAGACGGTGCAACTAATGAAAAACTGTTTTTT
CASSLDGATNEKLFF
>NA|many|TRBJ2-3|TRBV15
TGTGCCACCAGCAGAGGAACCCAACTAAGGTCAGATACGCAGTATTTT
CATSRGTQLRSDTQYF
>NA|NA|TRBJ1-4|TRBV20-1
TGCAGTGCTAGAGATGGCAGGACCAATGAAAAACTGTTTTTT
CSARDGRTNEKLFF
>TRBD2|NA|TRBJ2-3|TRBV3-1
TGTGCCAGCAGCCCGCCTAGCGGGGGGGCAAATACGCAGTATTTT
CASSPPSGGANTQYF
>TRBD1|NA|TRBJ2-1|TRBV4-3
TGCGCCAGCAGCCAAGAGACCGGGGGACAGGGTGGGAATGAGCAGTTCTTC
CASSQETGGQGGNEQFF
>NA|few|TRBJ1-1|TRBV12-3/TRBV12-4
TGTGCCAGCAAAAACACAGGGAACACTGAAGCTTTCTTT
CASKNTGNTEAFF
>TRBD1|NA|TRBJ2-7|TRBV19
TGTGCCAGTAGTATACGGACAGGGGGTTACTACGAGCAGTACTTC
CASSIRTGGYYEQYF
>TRBD1|few|TRBJ2-5|TRBV4-1
TGCGCCAGCAGCCAGGAATCAGGACAGGGCACCTTTCAAGAGACCCAGTACTTC
CASSQESGQGTFQETQYF
>TRBD1|once|TRBJ2-1|TRBV18
TGTGCCAGCTCACCAAGGGACAGAGAATACAATGAGCAGTTCTTC
CASSPRDREYNEQFF
>NA|NA|TRBJ1-2|TRBV20-1
TGCAGTGCTGAAAAGGAATGGCTTAACACCTTC
CSAEKEWLNTF
>TRBD2|few|TRBJ2-3|TRBV4-1
TGCGCCAGCAGCCAAACTCGGACTAGCGGGGGCGACACAGATACGCAGTATTTT
CASSQTRTSGGDTDTQYF
>NA|NA|TRBJ2-3|TRBV15
TGTGCCACCAGCAGAGATGCACAGGGTTTTACAGATACGCAGTATTTT
CATSRDAQGFTDTQYF
>TRBD1|NA|TRBJ1-4|TRBV20-1
TGCAGTGCTACCAGGACAGGGATGGGGATTTCAGAAAAACTGTTTTTT
CSATRTGMGISEKLFF
>NA|NA|TRBJ2-1|TRBV27
TGTGCCAGCAAAGAAGGGGGTCTGGCCTACAATGAGCAGTTCTTC
CASKEGGLAYNEQFF
>NA|NA|TRBJ2-3|TRBV3-1
TGTGCCAGCAGTCCCAACGTAGATACGCAGTATTTT
CASSPNVDTQYF
>TRBD1|few|TRBJ1-2|TRBV12-3/TRBV12-4
TGTGCCAGCACCCGGACAGGGTTCTATGGCTACACCTTC
CASTRTGFYGYTF
>NA|NA|TRBJ2-3|TRBV28
TGTGCCAGCAGCACGGTTAGCACAGATACGCAGTATTTT
CASSTVSTDTQYF
>NA|NA|TRBJ1-5|TRBV6-2/TRBV6-3
TGTGCCAGCAGTTACAGGTCGGCCGGGGCTCTGTCCAATCAGCCCCAGCATTTT
CASSYRSAGALSNQPQHF
>TRBD1|NA|TRBJ2-7|TRBV29-1
TGCAGCGTGAGGACAGGGAGCAACGAGCAGTACTTC
CSVRTGSNEQYF
>TRBD2|few|TRBJ2-3|TRBV15
TGTGCCACCAGCAGACCGTTCACCGGGACTAGTAGGGATACGCAGTATTTT
CATSRPFTGTSRDTQYF
>NA|NA|TRBJ2-5|TRBV20-1
TGCAGTGCTAGAGAACAGGACTGGGGAGAGACCCAGTACTTC
CSAREQDWGETQYF
>TRBD1|NA|TRBJ1-2|TRBV27
TGTGCCAGCAGTTTATTCGCATTAGGGGGCGACTATGGCTACACCTTC
CASSLFALGGDYGYTF